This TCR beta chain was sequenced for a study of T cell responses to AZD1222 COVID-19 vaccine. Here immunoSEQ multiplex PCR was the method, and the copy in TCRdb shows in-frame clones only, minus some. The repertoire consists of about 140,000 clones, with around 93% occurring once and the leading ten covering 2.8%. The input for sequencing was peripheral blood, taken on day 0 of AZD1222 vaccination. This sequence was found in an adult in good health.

The CDR3 spells CASRDGGSYNSPLHF. DNA for the CDR3: TGTGCCAGTAGGGACGGGGGCTCCTATAATTCACCCCTCCACTTT. J is TRBJ1-6 and V is TRBV11-2; possibly TRBD1 for D (5 bases). The CDR3 spans 15 residues. Germline CDR1 SGHAT, CDR2 FQNNGV. V lost 9 bases to trimming and J lost 0 bases, with 12 bases between them.